This T cell receptor beta chain was observed in a study of human T cells and chemical hapten exposure. About the research overall: Small pooled library volume differences mainly caused per-sample TCR yield variation. Study results and caveats: Expanded TCR sets contained significantly more large CDR3 similarity clusters than controls. TCRs above 1 in 1000 frequency stayed constant with DPC sensitization.

This clonotype occurred a few times. Antigen unknown. The time point: patch test 3, about 24 weeks after DPC sensitization. Noted treatment: therapeutic diphenylcyclopropenone sensitization with weekly scalp DPC. The CDR3 runs 12 residues. Trimming removed 6 bases at V and 4 bases at J, with 13 bases between. The germline V gene has CDR1 SQVTM and CDR2 ANQGSEA. TCRdb re-called the RACE reads with MiXCR, one entry per CDR3 protein. This table holds 210,000 or so distinct CDR3 sequences, around 25% found once. The receptor comes from a middle-aged woman with alopecia areata. Some clones in this sample may be carry-over from other donors' samples. The specimen comprised whole blood, sampled in connection with sensitization to the hapten diphenylcyclopropenone (DPC). The chain is built from TRBV29-1 and TRBJ2-7; no clear D. The CDR3 loop is CSVLLERYEQYF. The DNA of the CDR3 is TGCAGCGTCCTCCTGGAACGGTACGAGCAGTACTTC.